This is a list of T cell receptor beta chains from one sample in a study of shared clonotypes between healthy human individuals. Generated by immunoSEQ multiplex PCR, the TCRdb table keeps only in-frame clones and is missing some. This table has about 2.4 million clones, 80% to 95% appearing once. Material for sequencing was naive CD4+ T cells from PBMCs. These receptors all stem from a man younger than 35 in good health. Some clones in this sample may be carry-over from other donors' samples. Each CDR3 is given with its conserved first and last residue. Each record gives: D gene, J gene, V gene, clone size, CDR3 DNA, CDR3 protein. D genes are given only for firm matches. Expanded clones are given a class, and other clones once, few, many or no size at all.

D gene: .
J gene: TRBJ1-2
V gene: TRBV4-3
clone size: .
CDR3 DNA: TGCGCCAGCAGCCAAGAGGCCGGGTGGGATGGCTACACCTTC
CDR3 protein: CASSQEAGWDGYTF

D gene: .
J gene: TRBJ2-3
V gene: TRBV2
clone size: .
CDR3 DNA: TGTGCCAGCACCTCTAGTAGGACGCAGTATTTT
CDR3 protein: CASTSSRTQYF

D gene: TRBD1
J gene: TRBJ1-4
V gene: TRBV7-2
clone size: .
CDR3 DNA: TGTGCCAGCAGCCGGGACAGGGCCAATGAAAAACTGTTTTTT
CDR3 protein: CASSRDRANEKLFF

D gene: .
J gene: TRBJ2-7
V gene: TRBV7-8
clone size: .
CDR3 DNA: TGTGCCAGCAGCGGGTGGAGGGAGAGGTCCTACGAGCAGTACTTC
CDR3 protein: CASSGWRERSYEQYF

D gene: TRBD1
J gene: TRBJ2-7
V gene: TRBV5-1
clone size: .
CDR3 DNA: TGCGCCAGCAGCTTGGGAGGGACAGACAACTCCTACGAGCAGTACTTC
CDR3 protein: CASSLGGTDNSYEQYF

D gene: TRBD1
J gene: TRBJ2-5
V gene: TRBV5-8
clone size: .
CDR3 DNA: TGTGCCAGCAGCTTTTATAACAGGGGGCCGAAAGAGACCCAGTACTTC
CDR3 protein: CASSFYNRGPKETQYF

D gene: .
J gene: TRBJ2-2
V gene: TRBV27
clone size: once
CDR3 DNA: TGTGCCAGCACACCTCCGGGGAACACCGGGGAGCTGTTTTTT
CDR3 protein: CASTPPGNTGELFF

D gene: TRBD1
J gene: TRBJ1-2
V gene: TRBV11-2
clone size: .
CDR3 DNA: TGTGCCAGCAGCCTTTATAGGGACAGGGGAACGGGCTACACCTTC
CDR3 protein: CASSLYRDRGTGYTF

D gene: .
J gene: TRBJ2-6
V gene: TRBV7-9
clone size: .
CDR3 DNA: TGTGCCAGCAGCTTAAACTTTCTGGGTTCTGGGGCCAACGTCCTGACTTTC
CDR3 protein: CASSLNFLGSGANVLTF

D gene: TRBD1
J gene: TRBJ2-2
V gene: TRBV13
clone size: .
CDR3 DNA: TGTGCCAGCAGCTCACGACAGGGATCAGGGACCGGGGAGCTGTTTTTT
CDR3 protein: CASSSRQGSGTGELFF

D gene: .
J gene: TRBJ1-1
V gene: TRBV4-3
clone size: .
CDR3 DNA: TGCGCCAGCAGCCAAGGACAGGAGAACACTGAAGCTTTCTTT
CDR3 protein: CASSQGQENTEAFF

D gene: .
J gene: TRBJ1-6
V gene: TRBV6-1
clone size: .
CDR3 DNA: TGTGCCAGCAGTTTGGGCTCACCCCTCCACTTT
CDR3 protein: CASSLGSPLHF